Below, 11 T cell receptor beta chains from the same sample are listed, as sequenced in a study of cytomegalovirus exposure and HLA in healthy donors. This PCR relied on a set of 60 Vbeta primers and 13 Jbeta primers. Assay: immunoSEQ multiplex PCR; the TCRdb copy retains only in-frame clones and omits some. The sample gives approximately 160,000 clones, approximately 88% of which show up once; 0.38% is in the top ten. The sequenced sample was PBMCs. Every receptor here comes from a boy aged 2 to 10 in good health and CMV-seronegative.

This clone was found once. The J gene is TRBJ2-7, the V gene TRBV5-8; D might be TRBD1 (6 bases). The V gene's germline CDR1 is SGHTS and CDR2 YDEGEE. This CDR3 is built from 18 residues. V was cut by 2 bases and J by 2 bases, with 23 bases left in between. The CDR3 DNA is TGTGCCAGCAGCTTCCAATGGGGGCAGGTTGGAGAGACCTACGAGCAGTACTTC. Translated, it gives CASSFQWGQVGETYEQYF.

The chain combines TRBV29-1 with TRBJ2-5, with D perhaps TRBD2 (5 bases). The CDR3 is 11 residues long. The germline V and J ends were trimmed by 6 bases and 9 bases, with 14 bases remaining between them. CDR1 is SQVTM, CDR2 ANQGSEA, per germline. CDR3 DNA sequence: TGCAGCGTCGCCCCCGGGCGGGCCCAGTACTTC. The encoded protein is CSVAPGRAQYF.

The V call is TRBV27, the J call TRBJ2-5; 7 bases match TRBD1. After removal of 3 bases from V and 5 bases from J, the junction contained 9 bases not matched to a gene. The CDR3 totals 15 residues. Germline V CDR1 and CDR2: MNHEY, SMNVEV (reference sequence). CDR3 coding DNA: TGTGCCAGCAGTTTTGTGGAAGGGGGCGGTGAGACCCAGTACTTC. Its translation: CASSFVEGGGETQYF.

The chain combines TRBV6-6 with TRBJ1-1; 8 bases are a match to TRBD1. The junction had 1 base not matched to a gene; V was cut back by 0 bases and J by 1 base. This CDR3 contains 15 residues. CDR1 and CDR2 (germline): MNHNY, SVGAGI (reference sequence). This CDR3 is CASSYSGTGNTEAFF. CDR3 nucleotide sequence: TGTGCCAGCAGTTACTCAGGGACAGGGAACACTGAAGCTTTCTTT.

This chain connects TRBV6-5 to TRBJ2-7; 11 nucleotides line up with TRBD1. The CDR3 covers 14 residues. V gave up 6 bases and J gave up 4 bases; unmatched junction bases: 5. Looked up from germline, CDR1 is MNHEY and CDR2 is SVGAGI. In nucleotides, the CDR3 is TGTGCCAGCAGCACCGGGACAGGGGGATACGAGCAGTACTTC. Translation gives CASSTGTGGYEQYF.

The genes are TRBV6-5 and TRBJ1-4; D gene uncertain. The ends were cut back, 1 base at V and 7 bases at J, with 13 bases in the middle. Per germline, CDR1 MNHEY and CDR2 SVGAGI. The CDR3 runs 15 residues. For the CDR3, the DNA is TGTGCCAGCAGTTACTATGGCAGGATAGGTGAAAAACTGTTTTTT. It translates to CASSYYGRIGEKLFF.

The CDR3 DNA reads as TGTGCCAGCAGTTTATACTTGAGTAATTCACCCCTCCACTTT. The encoded protein is CASSLYLSNSPLHF. The chain employs TRBV27 and TRBJ1-6; D is ambiguous. This CDR3 region has 14 residues. V was pared by 1 base and J by 6 bases, with 7 bases between. Germline assignment: CDR1 MNHEY and CDR2 SMNVEV (reference sequence).

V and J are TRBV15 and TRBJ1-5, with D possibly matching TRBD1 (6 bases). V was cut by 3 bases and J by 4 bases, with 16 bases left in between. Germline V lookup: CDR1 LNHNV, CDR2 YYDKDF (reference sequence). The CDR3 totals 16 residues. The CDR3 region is CATSRGASGGNQPQHF. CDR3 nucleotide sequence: TGTGCCACCAGCAGGGGGGCCAGCGGAGGAAATCAGCCCCAGCATTTT.

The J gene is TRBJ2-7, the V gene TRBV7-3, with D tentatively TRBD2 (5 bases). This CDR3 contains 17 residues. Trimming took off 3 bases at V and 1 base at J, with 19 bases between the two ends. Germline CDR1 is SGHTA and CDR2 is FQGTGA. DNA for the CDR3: TGTGCCAGCAGCTTTGGAGGACGACGATTAGGGTCCTACGAGCAGTACTTC. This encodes CASSFGGRRLGSYEQYF.

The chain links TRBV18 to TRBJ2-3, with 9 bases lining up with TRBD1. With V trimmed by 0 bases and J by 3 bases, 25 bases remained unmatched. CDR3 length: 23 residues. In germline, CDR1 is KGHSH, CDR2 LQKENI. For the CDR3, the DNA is TGTGCCAGCTCACCACCGAAGGGACAGGGAAGATCCGGGAGGTCAAGGTGGACAGATACGCAGTATTTT. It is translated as CASSPPKGQGRSGRSRWTDTQYF.

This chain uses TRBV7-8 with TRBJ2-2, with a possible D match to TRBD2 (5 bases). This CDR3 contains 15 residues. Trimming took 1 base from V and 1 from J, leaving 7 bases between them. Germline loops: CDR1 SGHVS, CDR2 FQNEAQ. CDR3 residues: CASSLVGRNTGELFF. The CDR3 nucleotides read TGTGCCAGCAGCTTAGTGGGGAGGAACACCGGGGAGCTGTTTTTT.